Detailed here is one TCR beta chain. The data belong to a study of blood T cell repertoires in COVID-19. The CDR3 has 16 residues. Germline V CDR1 and CDR2: SGHVS, FNYEAQ. The ends lost 5 bases at V and 5 bases at J; junction bases unmatched: 8. The data were produced by immunoSEQ multiplex PCR, yet TCRdb's version contains in-frame clones alone and is incomplete. Of around 200,000 clones listed, around 90% are singletons. Sequenced sample: peripheral blood. The rearrangement joins TRBV7-6 to TRBJ2-5, with 13 bases aligning to TRBD2. This sequence originates from a man between 45 and 60 years old with acute or convalescent COVID-19. CDR3 DNA: TGTGCCAGCAGCCCCTGGACTAGCGGGGGTAGGGAGACCCAGTACTTC. Translating it yields CASSPWTSGGRETQYF.